The clone carrying this TCR beta chain showed up many times. Its antigen is unknown. The germline V gene has CDR1 SGHVS and CDR2 FNYEAQ. This CDR3 has 14 residues. The junction had 1 base not matched to a gene; V was cut back by 3 bases and J by 1 base. This entry is derived from a study of T-cell reconstitution after alpha-beta-depleted transplantation in children. Study results and limitations: Expanded clones from the graft, numbering several hundred, reportedly supplied alpha-beta T cells about two months after transplant. Some patients showed high day-60 TCRbeta diversity, which derived from surviving recipient T cells and thymic progenitors. Counts and diversity of T cells one year after transplant came mostly from newly produced T cells.

As it was prepared, the TCRbeta library received unique molecular identifiers. TCRdb called the PCR reads again in MiXCR, with one record for every CDR3 protein. The table includes tens of thousands of distinct CDR3 sequences, around 50% detected once. The rearrangement joins TRBV7-6 to TRBJ2-3; 7 bases are a match to TRBD2. The TCR sequence derives from a boy younger than two with SCID, due to receive a stem cell transplant. This specimen was peripheral blood, taken before TCRalphabeta/CD19-depleted stem cell transplant. The CDR3 reads CASSFGGGTDTQYF. For the CDR3, the DNA is TGTGCCAGCAGCTTTGGGGGGGGCACAGATACGCAGTATTTT.